The 14 T cell receptor beta chains below come from one sample, sequenced in a study of cytomegalovirus exposure and HLA in healthy donors. Assay: immunoSEQ multiplex PCR; the TCRdb copy retains only in-frame clones and omits some. Among about 110,000 clones, about 85% were seen once, and the ten largest hold 3% to 3.5%. The material sequenced was PBMCs. Receptors originate from a woman aged 18-29 years in good health and CMV-seronegative.

The V call is TRBV12-5, the J call TRBJ1-4, with 7 nucleotides matching TRBD1. The CDR3 covers 13 residues. Germline V CDR1 and CDR2: LGHNT, FRNRAP. After removal of 9 bases from V and 7 bases from J, the junction contained 8 bases not matched to a gene. The chain's CDR3 is CASGAGTVEKLFF. As DNA, the CDR3 is TGTGCTAGCGGTGCCGGGACAGTTGAAAAACTGTTTTTT.

The V gene is TRBV14, the J gene TRBJ2-5; D not certain. Germline V gene sequence: CDR1 SGHDN, CDR2 FVKESK. Deletions cut 1 base from V and 2 bases from J, with 8 bases between. The CDR3 totals 14 residues. For the CDR3, the DNA is TGTGCCAGCAGCCAAGTGGGCCCGCAAGAGACCCAGTACTTC. Translating gives CASSQVGPQETQYF.

This clone appeared a single time. The rearrangement uses TRBV11-2 and TRBJ2-7; possibly TRBD1 for D (7 bases). Germline CDR1 is SGHAT and CDR2 is FQNNGV. V was pared by 1 base and J by 6 bases, with 16 bases between. The CDR3 is made up of 15 amino acids. The CDR3 loop reads CASSLAATGRFEQYF. CDR3 DNA sequence: TGTGCCAGCAGCTTAGCCGCGACAGGGAGGTTCGAGCAGTACTTC. Filled out from reference TRBV11-2 and TRBJ2-7, the complete variable domain reads EAGVAQSPRYKIIEKRQSVAFWCNPISGHATLYWYQQILGQGPKLLIQFQNNGVVDDSQLPKDRFSAERLKGVDSTLKIQPAKLEDSAVYLCASSLAATGRFEQYFGPGTRLTVT.

This sequence joins TRBV2 and TRBJ2-7; a possible D gene is TRBD1 (6 bases). Trimming took 6 bases from V and 6 from J, leaving 15 bases between them. The CDR3 is made up of 13 amino acids. Germline V gives CDR1 SNHLY, CDR2 FYNNEI. CDR3 in amino acids: CASSYGQRGEQYF. CDR3 coding DNA: TGTGCCAGCAGCTACGGACAGAGAGGCGAGCAGTACTTC. Full variable domain (rest looked up from reference TRBV2 and TRBJ2-7): EPEVTQTPSHQVTQMGQEVILRCVPISNHLYFYWYRQILGQKVEFLVSFYNNEISEKSEIFDDQFSVERPDGSNFTLKIRSTKLEDSAMYFCASSYGQRGEQYFGPGTRLTVT.

This chain uses TRBV10-3 with TRBJ2-1, with 16 nucleotides matching TRBD2. Germline CDR1 ENHRY, CDR2 SYGVKD. V shed 5 bases, J shed 9 bases, and the junction held 7 bases outside the gene matches. The CDR3 extends over 16 amino acids. The CDR3 protein is CAISPGTSGGEGEQFF. CDR3 bases: TGTGCCATCAGTCCCGGGACTAGCGGGGGGGAGGGTGAGCAGTTCTTC.

The chain uses TRBV6-4 and TRBJ1-6; the D is unclear. In germline, CDR1 is MRHNA, CDR2 SNTAGT. Deletions cut 3 bases from V and 7 bases from J, with 10 bases between. This CDR3 region has 14 residues. CDR3 sequence (DNA): TGTGCCAGCAGTGAGGACGGAGGAAATTCACCCCTCCACTTT. Its protein product is CASSEDGGNSPLHF.

This clone was observed once. The V and J genes are TRBV7-9 and TRBJ1-1; the D is unclear. This CDR3 comprises 18 residues. Trimming removed 2 bases at V and 0 bases at J, with 19 bases between. From germline, CDR1 is SEHNR and CDR2 FQNEAQ (reference sequence). The DNA of the CDR3 is TGTGCCAGCAGCTTACGCCCCCGGGAGCTTGTGGTGAACACTGAAGCTTTCTTT. Residues: CASSLRPRELVVNTEAFF. Variable domain in full (rest from reference TRBV7-9 and TRBJ1-1): DTGVSQNPRHKITKRGQNVTFRCDPISEHNRLYWYRQTLGQGPEFLTYFQNEAQLEKSRLLSDRFSAERPKGSFSTLEIQRTEQGDSAMYLCASSLRPRELVVNTEAFFGQGTRLTVV.

The chain recombines TRBV13 with TRBJ1-1; TRBD1 agrees at 8 bases. The J segment lost 3 bases and the V segment lost 3 bases, leaving 6 bases of the junction unmatched. The germline CDR1 and CDR2 sequences are PRHDT and FYEKMQ (reference sequence). This CDR3 spans 15 amino acids. CDR3 in DNA: TGTGCCAGCAGCTTCGAACAGGGGGAGGACACTGAAGCTTTCTTT. It is translated as CASSFEQGEDTEAFF.

This clone was seen more than once but under ten times. CDR3 coding DNA: TGTGCTAGTGGTTTGGACGGGACAGGGGCTTCGGACTATGGCTACACCTTC. Encoded protein: CASGLDGTGASDYGYTF. This chain connects TRBV12-5 to TRBJ1-2, with 10 bases aligning to TRBD1. CDR3 length equals 17 residues. Germline V CDR1 and CDR2: LGHNT, FRNRAP. The J segment lost 3 bases and the V segment lost 1 base, leaving 8 bases of the junction unmatched. Complete variable domain (other parts from reference TRBV12-5 and TRBJ1-2): DARVTQTPRHKVTEMGQEVTMRCQPILGHNTVFWYRQTMMQGLELLAYFRNRAPLDDSGMPKDRFSAEMPDATLATLKIQPSEPRDSAVYFCASGLDGTGASDYGYTFGSGTRLTVV.

The chain is built from TRBV19 and TRBJ1-2, with 8 bases fitting TRBD1. Looked up from germline, CDR1 is LNHDA and CDR2 is SQIVND (reference sequence). The length of the CDR3 is 14 residues. V was clipped by 5 bases and J by 2 bases; unmatched bases: 4. The CDR3 nucleotides read TGTGCCAGTAGTCCGGGGGACAGGAACTATGGCTACACCTTC. This encodes CASSPGDRNYGYTF.

V is TRBV6-1 and J is TRBJ1-6, with D possibly TRBD1 on 6 matching bases. This CDR3 has 13 amino acids. The germline V gene encodes CDR1 MNHNS and CDR2 SASEGT. Between the trimmed V and J ends, which lost 8 bases and 6 bases, there was a span of 11 bases. CDR3 protein: CASRTEPNSPLHF. The CDR3 nucleotides read TGTGCCAGCCGGACAGAGCCTAATTCACCCCTCCACTTT.

The chain is built from TRBV5-4 and TRBJ2-1, with 11 bases lining up with TRBD2. Germline V gene data show CDR1 as SGHNT and CDR2 as YYREEE (reference sequence). V lost 0 bases to trimming and J lost 1 base; unmatched junction nucleotides: 3. The CDR3 sequence is 17 residues long. DNA for the CDR3: TGTGCCAGCAGCTTGGTCCCTAGCGGGGGGTCCTACAATGAGCAGTTCTTC. The encoded protein is CASSLVPSGGSYNEQFF.

V usage is TRBV30 and J usage is TRBJ1-3; 7 positions match TRBD1. This CDR3 comprises 14 residues. Germline V lookup: CDR1 GTSNPN, CDR2 SVGIG (reference sequence). After removal of 5 bases from V and 2 bases from J, the junction contained 6 bases not matched to a gene. CDR3 DNA: TGTGCCTGGGGAGGGACAGACACTGGAAACACCATATATTTT. It translates to CAWGGTDTGNTIYF. The whole variable domain, remainder taken from reference TRBV30 and TRBJ1-3, is SQTIHQWPATLVQPVGSPLSLECTVEGTSNPNLYWYRQAAGRGLQLLFYSVGIGQISSEVPQNLSASRPQDRQFILSSKKLLLSDSGFYLCAWGGTDTGNTIYFGEGSWLTVV.

The chain recombines TRBV13 with TRBJ1-2; D gene unclear. This CDR3 has 14 residues. Germline values: CDR1 PRHDT, CDR2 FYEKMQ (reference sequence). Trimming removed 3 bases at V and 1 base at J, with 9 bases between. The CDR3: CASSFDGVNYGYTF. The CDR3 DNA reads as TGTGCCAGCAGCTTCGATGGAGTTAACTATGGCTACACCTTC.